This T cell receptor (beta chain) was sequenced in a study of tumor-infiltrating lymphocytes in primary liver carcinoma (dated 2017 in TCRdb). Describing the broader study: Surgical resection was performed in China between 2015 and March 2016 on a few patients with histopathologically diagnosed primary liver carcinoma. Of the five patients, three men and two women aged 30 to 69 years, four had hepatocellular carcinoma and one had combined HCC and intrahepatic cholangiocarcinoma. The tumors of the five patients were staged as T1-T3 N0M0, with maximum diameters ranging from 4.2 to 10 cm. Samples yielded roughly 3.65 to 7.5 million productive TCRbeta reads; read depth did not differ significantly between tissue types. The study combined TCRbeta repertoire sequencing, expression microarrays and whole-exome sequencing across five regions of each liver tumor, with adjacent normal tissue and blood. A total of 35 or so specimens from 5 patients underwent TCRbeta repertoire sequencing, comprising some 25 tumor regions, 5 adjacent noncancerous liver tissues and 5 peripheral blood samples. Repertoires from technical replicates were highly reproducible, with mean shared-clone rates roughly 0.86 and correlation coefficients above 0.95.

A constant-region primer and ProtoScript II reverse transcriptase were used to reverse-transcribe TCRbeta-specific cDNA from roughly 500 ng total RNA. Three nested multiplex PCR rounds, following a slightly modified ARM-PCR procedure, were used to build the TCRbeta libraries. Sample barcodes and Illumina adapters were added in a final 25-cycle PCR with Deep VentR polymerase. Before sequencing, amplicons of 200-500 bp were gel-purified using a QIAquick gel extraction kit. TCRbeta amplicons were sequenced on an Illumina HiSeq 2500 with 250-bp paired-end reads. The authors' pipeline ran thus. Reads were quality-trimmed with Trimmomatic v0.33, and paired reads were merged with FLASH v1.2.11 to recover full CDR3 sequences. V, D and J germline segments were assigned to the rearranged TCRbeta sequences using MiGEC v1.2.1b. Clonotype statistics and Shannon-Wiener diversity indices were computed with VDJtools v1.0.0. To cut down on sampling bias, every analysis after diversity analysis relied on just the 250 most abundant clonotypes from each sample. TCRdb ran its own pipeline on the public reads, namely fastp trimming at Q25 and MiXCR clone calling, and kept in-frame beta chains. Rows with one shared CDR3 protein collapse into an entry with the most common genes and DNA. These V and J calls are TCRdb output, not the study's own analysis. For this sample the table gives around 170,000 distinct CDR3 sequences, of which 60% were detected only once. Jointly, the top ten make up 72% of the sample.

Blood RNA was extracted from unsorted whole blood with TRIzol reagent; germline DNA came from the DNeasy Blood & Tissue kit. Chronic HBV infection was present in the patients, and the patients were treatment-naive at sampling. Before surgery, four milliliters of peripheral blood were collected into K2EDTA tubes. Concerning this clonotype itself: Its specific antigen is unknown. No base quality values were provided; no much bigger clone lies one nucleotide off.

The research as a whole found: The study included only a few patients, and the authors note findings should be validated in a larger study. Comparison of CD4+ and CD8+ T cell repertoires was precluded by the use of bulk unsorted samples. The top 250 clones accounted for a significantly greater share of the repertoire in tumors than in blood (p = 0.039). Repertoire overlap was found to be higher between tumor regions (mean about 35%) than between tumor-adjacent (around 17%) or tumor-blood (14%) pairs, consistent with antigen-driven expansion. Because sequencing covered only the TCR beta chain and unpaired alpha chains were not captured, true repertoire diversity is likely underestimated.

Sample: peripheral blood. The clonotype originates from a man between 35 and 55 years old with primary liver carcinoma and hepatitis B virus infection.

The DNA sequence reads TGTGCCAGCACTCCAAGGACAGGGGGGGACACCGGGGAGCTGTTTTTT. This sequence encodes CASTPRTGGDTGELFF. The sequence joins TRBV6-5 to TRBJ2-2, with 10 middle bases fitting TRBD1. Reading from cysteine to phenylalanine, the CDR3 counts 16 amino acids. CDR3 DNA is the only sequence kept; it has 48 bases, read in frame from the first base. According to the germline V gene, CDR1 reads MNHEY and CDR2 reads SVGAGI. Trimming leaves V shorter by 7 bases and J shorter by 3 bases, with the junction holding 8 bases beyond the gene matches.